The 10 T cell receptor beta chains below come from one sample, sequenced in a study of liver allograft versus peripheral blood T cells. Turning to the study itself: Repertoires from peripheral blood of liver transplant recipients were compared with those inside their transplanted livers.

Using its own MiXCR run on the reads, TCRdb lists one record per CDR3 protein. This sample has around 10,000 distinct CDR3 sequences, with approximately 19% found just once. The receptor set was obtained from a human patient who had a liver transplant. Part of the T cells may come from the graft donor.

By sample fraction, this clonotype is medium-sized (0.01 to 0.1%). CDR3 DNA sequence: TGTGCCAGCAGCTCCCTCCAGACAGGGACCCATGAAGCTTTCTTT. Amino acid sequence: CASSSLQTGTHEAFF. The rearrangement uses TRBV5-6 and TRBJ1-1; 7 bases line up with TRBD1. This CDR3 region has 15 residues. With V trimmed by 3 bases and J by 7 bases, 12 bases remained unmatched. The germline V gene has CDR1 SGHDT and CDR2 YYEEEE.

In its sample, this clonotype was seen a few times. The chain joins TRBV5-4 to TRBJ2-1, with TRBD2 matching 7 bases. The germline V gene encodes CDR1 SGHNT and CDR2 YYREEE (reference sequence). V was pared by 3 bases and J by 7 bases, with 7 bases of the junction left unmatched. The CDR3 is 14 residues long. The CDR3 DNA reads TGTGCCAGCAGCTCGCACGGGGGAGGGAATGAGCAGTTCTTC. It translates to CASSSHGGGNEQFF.

As to this clonotype: A much larger clone differs by one base, so this may be a read error. The chain is built from TRBV6-5 and TRBJ2-7, with a weak D call TRBD1 (6 bases). Trimming left V 7 bases short and J 7 bases short, with 14 bases between. The V gene's germline CDR1 is MNHEY and CDR2 SVGAGI. This CDR3 comprises 12 residues. The CDR3: CASTKQGREQYF. The CDR3 DNA follows: TGTGCCAGCACTAAACAGGGCAGAGAGCAGTACTTC.

This clonotype was picked up a small number of times. This chain connects TRBV27 to TRBJ1-2; the D is unclear. From germline, CDR1 is MNHEY and CDR2 SMNVEV (reference sequence). CDR3 length equals 16 residues. V lost 3 bases to trimming and J lost 0 bases, with 14 bases between them. CDR3 sequence reads: CASSFLVEGSNYGYTF. The CDR3 nucleotides are TGTGCCAGCAGTTTCCTCGTTGAAGGTTCTAACTATGGCTACACCTTC.

This clonotype is termed medium-sized. J is TRBJ2-2 and V is TRBV19; D could derive from TRBD1 or TRBD2 (6 bases each). V lost 2 bases and J lost 3, with 10 bases in between. Germline V gene sequence: CDR1 LNHDA, CDR2 SQIVND (reference sequence). The CDR3 totals 15 residues. CDR3 protein: CASSIRGQDTGELFF. DNA for the CDR3: TGTGCCAGTAGTATACGGGGGCAGGACACCGGGGAGCTGTTTTTT.

This clonotype was seen a handful of times. The chain links TRBV24-1 to TRBJ2-7; either TRBD1 or TRBD2 may supply D (6 bases each). With 4 bases removed from V and 2 bases from J, the gap between germline ends came to 20 bases. There are 17 residues in the CDR3. Germline values: CDR1 KGHDR, CDR2 SFDVKD. CDR3: CATSDPSKEGGTYEQYF. CDR3 in DNA: TGTGCCACCAGTGACCCTTCCAAAGAGGGGGGAACCTACGAGCAGTACTTC.

This clonotype is classed as medium-sized (0.01 to 0.1%). The rearrangement links TRBV19 to TRBJ2-4; D is unresolved. CDR3 length: 13 residues. The germline V and J ends were trimmed by 4 bases and 5 bases, with 9 bases remaining between them. Germline V lookup: CDR1 LNHDA, CDR2 SQIVND (reference sequence). CDR3 protein: CASSKLDQNIQYF. For the CDR3, the DNA is TGTGCCAGTAGTAAATTAGACCAAAACATTCAGTACTTC. The full variable domain, with the rest looked up from reference TRBV19 and TRBJ2-4, is DGGITQSPKYLFRKEGQNVTLSCEQNLNHDAMYWYRQDPGQGLRLIYYSQIVNDFQKGDIAEGYSVSREKKESFPLTVTSAQKNPTAFYLCASSKLDQNIQYFGAGTRLSVL.

By share, this clonotype ranks as medium-sized (0.01 to 0.1%). The CDR3 DNA follows: TGTGCCAGCTCACCACTTAGCCTCGAACAGGGGGCGGTGAGCGAGCAGTACTTC. As protein: CASSPLSLEQGAVSEQYF. The V and J genes are TRBV18 and TRBJ2-7, with TRBD1 matching over 9 bases. V lost 1 base, J lost 6 bases, and 16 bases stayed unmatched. The CDR3 is made up of 18 amino acids. Germline-derived CDR1 and CDR2 are KGHSH and LQKENI.

CDR3 residues: CASSVAPQGTGDTDTQYF. CDR3 in DNA: TGTGCCAGCAGCGTAGCCCCCCAAGGGACAGGGGACACAGATACGCAGTATTTT. The chain joins TRBV9 to TRBJ2-3, with TRBD1 identical over 10 bases. Germline V lookup: CDR1 SGDLS, CDR2 YYNGEE. The length of the CDR3 is 18 residues. Trimming at V came to 0 bases and at J to 2 bases, leaving 9 bases not matched to a gene.

Notes on this clonotype: Mismatch with germline at one junction end may stem from a read error. The rearrangement links TRBV14 to TRBJ1-3; D might be TRBD1 (5 bases). Looked up from germline, CDR1 is SGHDN and CDR2 is FVKESK. This CDR3 spans 15 amino acids. The CDR3 region has the DNA TGTGTCAGCAGCCACCCCGGGACTGTAGGAAACACCATATATTTT. Its translation is CVSSHPGTVGNTIYF.